This entry lists 29 T cell receptor beta chains sequenced from one sample in a study of cytomegalovirus exposure and HLA in healthy donors. This table comes from immunoSEQ multiplex PCR, and its TCRdb copy is limited to in-frame clones, with some not included. The table lists a few hundred thousand clones, 88% of them singletons. The sample consisted of PBMCs. Receptors originate from a woman aged 18 to 35 in good health and CMV-seronegative.

The J gene is TRBJ2-7, the V gene TRBV5-4; weak D call: TRBD2 (6 bases). Germline V gene data show CDR1 as SGHNT and CDR2 as YYREEE (reference sequence). The CDR3 length is 13 residues. V gave up 6 bases and J gave up 2 bases, with 12 bases separating them. This chain's CDR3 is CASKEGLTYEQYF. CDR3 in DNA: TGTGCCAGCAAGGAGGGGCTCACCTACGAGCAGTACTTC.

The chain joins TRBV5-4 to TRBJ2-7, with 9 bases identical to TRBD2. Trimming removed 0 bases from V and 2 bases from J; junction bases left unmatched: 3. The V gene's germline CDR1 is SGHNT and CDR2 YYREEE (reference sequence). This CDR3 comprises 15 residues. The DNA for the CDR3 is TGTGCCAGCAGCTTGGGGCTAGCGGGAACCTACGAGCAGTACTTC. It yields the protein CASSLGLAGTYEQYF.

CDR3 sequence: CASSYGQGINYGYTF. DNA of the CDR3: TGTGCCAGCAGTTACGGGCAGGGCATTAACTATGGCTACACCTTC. The chain employs TRBV6-6 and TRBJ1-2, with D maybe TRBD1 (5 bases). Germline CDR1 reads MNHNY; CDR2 reads SVGAGI (reference sequence). The CDR3 sequence is 15 residues long. The V gene lost 2 bases and the J gene lost 1 base, with 11 bases spanning the gap.

The rearrangement links TRBV7-2 to TRBJ2-3; TRBD1 matches 7 bases. After removal of 3 bases from V and 0 bases from J, the junction contained 3 bases not matched to a gene. This CDR3 is built from 15 residues. Germline V gene data show CDR1 as SGHTA and CDR2 as FQGNSA. The DNA for the CDR3 is TGTGCCAGCAGCTTGGCCAGGGGGAGCACAGATACGCAGTATTTT. It encodes CASSLARGSTDTQYF.

The chain carries TRBV6-1 and TRBJ2-1; 7 positions match TRBD2. The V gene end was trimmed by 6 bases and the J gene end by 0 bases; junction bases not matched to a gene: 5. This CDR3 comprises 15 residues. Germline loops: CDR1 MNHNS, CDR2 SASEGT. The CDR3 DNA is TGTGCCAGCAGAGCCGGGAGGAGCTCCTACAATGAGCAGTTCTTC. This sequence encodes CASRAGRSSYNEQFF.

The V gene is TRBV6-6, the J gene TRBJ2-1, with a possible D match to TRBD1 (6 bases). V gave up 7 bases and J gave up 2 bases, with 15 bases separating them. Germline CDR1 is MNHNY and CDR2 is SVGAGI (reference sequence). This CDR3 comprises 15 residues. CDR3 coding DNA: TGTGCCAGCACCTCAACAGGGCCTACCTACAATGAGCAGTTCTTC. This sequence encodes CASTSTGPTYNEQFF.

The genes are TRBV28 and TRBJ1-1; D gene uncertain. The CDR3 is 11 residues long. V lost 4 bases, J lost 12 bases, and 12 bases lay in between. Germline CDR1 reads MDHEN; CDR2 reads SYDVKM. The DNA for the CDR3 is TGTGCCAGCAGTTCTCTGGGGAGGTCTTTCTTT. It specifies CASSSLGRSFF.

V is TRBV9 and J is TRBJ1-1, with a weak D call TRBD1 (5 bases). CDR1 is SGDLS and CDR2 is YYNGEE in the germline V gene. The CDR3 is 15 amino acids. V lost 0 bases and J 3 bases, leaving 12 bases between the germline ends. CDR3 in amino acids: CASSVDGWGDTEAFF. CDR3 nucleotide sequence: TGTGCCAGCAGCGTAGATGGTTGGGGGGACACTGAAGCTTTCTTT.

The chain carries TRBV14 and TRBJ2-7; tentative D call: TRBD2 (6 bases). This CDR3 has 13 amino acids. The germline CDR1 and CDR2 sequences are SGHDN and FVKESK. V lost 4 bases and J 3 bases, leaving 10 bases between the germline ends. As DNA, the CDR3 is TGTGCCAGCAGCCTAACTAGCCTCTACGAGCAGTACTTC. Translated: CASSLTSLYEQYF.

The chain has TRBV9 and TRBJ2-1; D perhaps matches TRBD2 (5 bases). The V gene lost 2 bases and the J gene lost 12 bases, with 24 bases spanning the gap. The CDR3 runs 16 residues. Germline values: CDR1 SGDLS, CDR2 YYNGEE. CDR3 nucleotide sequence: TGTGCCAGCAGCGTGACCGGGAACCCCACCACCATCGGGCAGTTCTTC. It codes for CASSVTGNPTTIGQFF.

This chain uses TRBV9 with TRBJ1-2; D call uncertain. V dropped 0 bases and J dropped 2 bases, with 5 bases sitting between them. The CDR3 covers 13 residues. Germline V gene lookup returns CDR1 SGDLS and CDR2 YYNGEE. The CDR3 here is CASSVAMNYGYTF. The DNA for the CDR3 is TGTGCCAGCAGCGTAGCAATGAACTATGGCTACACCTTC.

The chain links TRBV27 to TRBJ1-5; TRBD1 is a possible D gene (5 bases). The CDR3 spans 13 residues. Germline V CDR1 and CDR2: MNHEY, SMNVEV (reference sequence). V lost 2 bases and J lost 5, with 7 bases in between. The CDR3 sequence is CASSLDSHQPQHF. The DNA of the CDR3 is TGTGCCAGCAGTTTAGACAGCCATCAGCCCCAGCATTTT.

J is TRBJ2-1 and V is TRBV10-1, with D unclear. The CDR3 is 15 amino acids. Trimming took off 4 bases at V and 0 bases at J, with 10 bases between the two ends. Germline V gene lookup returns CDR1 WNHNN and CDR2 SYGVQD (reference sequence). CDR3 nucleotides: TGCGCCAGCAGTGTCGGGTTGGGCTCCTACAATGAGCAGTTCTTC. Translated: CASSVGLGSYNEQFF.

Written as DNA, the CDR3 is TGTGCCAGCAGTTTAGTGCCCGTGACAGGGTTCGGAAACACCATATATTTT. This encodes CASSLVPVTGFGNTIYF. The chain links TRBV28 to TRBJ1-3; 7 bases agree with TRBD1. Looked up from germline, CDR1 is MDHEN and CDR2 is SYDVKM. J lost 4 bases, V lost 2 bases, and 11 bases had no gene match. The CDR3 is 17 residues long.

This chain uses TRBV27 with TRBJ2-2; D might be TRBD1 (5 bases). CDR1 MNHEY and CDR2 SMNVEV come from the germline V gene (reference sequence). Trimming took 6 bases from V and 3 from J, leaving 20 bases between them. The length of the CDR3 is 17 residues. The CDR3 here is CASSPILGVLDTGELFF. The DNA for the CDR3 is TGTGCCAGCAGCCCGATCCTAGGGGTGTTGGACACCGGGGAGCTGTTTTTT.

This chain connects TRBV27 to TRBJ2-7; the D gene is possibly TRBD1 (5 bases). CDR3 size: 19 residues. CDR1 is MNHEY, CDR2 SMNVEV, per germline (reference sequence). The germline V and J ends were trimmed by 0 bases and 0 bases, with 21 bases remaining between them. DNA of the CDR3: TGTGCCAGCAGTTTATCGGGGAACCACCTGGCCAGGGCCTCCTACGAGCAGTACTTC. Translation gives CASSLSGNHLARASYEQYF.

The chain employs TRBV27 and TRBJ1-5; possible D gene TRBD1, 5 bases. The CDR3 loop spans 18 amino acids. Germline V gene sequence: CDR1 MNHEY, CDR2 SMNVEV (reference sequence). Trimming removed 3 bases at V and 0 bases at J, with 18 bases between. CDR3 in DNA: TGTGCCAGCAGTTTCACTTCCGGGGGGAGTTATAGCAATCAGCCCCAGCATTTT. Residues: CASSFTSGGSYSNQPQHF.

This clone was seen only once. V is TRBV29-1 and J is TRBJ1-4; D may be TRBD1 (6 bases). Germline values: CDR1 SQVTM, CDR2 ANQGSEA. The germline V and J ends were trimmed by 7 bases and 3 bases, with 9 bases remaining between them. The CDR3 extends over 12 amino acids. The CDR3 DNA is TGCAGCGGAGGGACATCTAATGAAAAACTGTTTTTT. Translated, it gives CSGGTSNEKLFF.

The CDR3 loop is CASAITGWETQYF. CDR3 bases: TGTGCCAGTGCAATTACAGGGTGGGAGACCCAGTACTTC. The rearrangement uses TRBV2 and TRBJ2-5, with D maybe TRBD1 (6 bases). From germline, CDR1 is SNHLY and CDR2 FYNNEI. The CDR3 consists of 13 residues. With 9 bases removed from V and 5 bases from J, the gap between germline ends came to 16 bases.

In this sample, this clone turned up once. The J gene is TRBJ2-1, the V gene TRBV9; TRBD2 matches 8 bases. The V and J ends lost 4 bases and 5 bases, in that order; junction bases with no gene match: 11. Per the germline V gene, CDR1 is SGDLS and CDR2 is YYNGEE. CDR3 length: 16 amino acids. The CDR3 here is CASSFSVLADNNEQFF. CDR3 sequence (DNA): TGTGCCAGCAGCTTCAGTGTACTAGCGGACAACAATGAGCAGTTCTTC.

This rearrangement joins TRBV6-1 to TRBJ1-2; D is unresolved. The ends were cut back, 5 bases at V and 8 bases at J, with 9 bases in the middle. CDR3 length: 11 amino acids. Germline V gene sequence: CDR1 MNHNS, CDR2 SASEGT. DNA of the CDR3: TGTGCCAGCAGTTCGGGGAACGGCTACACCTTC. Translated: CASSSGNGYTF.

The V gene is TRBV27, the J gene TRBJ2-5; 7 nucleotides match TRBD1. Germline V gene lookup returns CDR1 MNHEY and CDR2 SMNVEV (reference sequence). V was clipped by 7 bases and J by 3 bases; unmatched bases: 2. This CDR3 contains 12 residues. This CDR3 reads CASMDRKETQYF. CDR3 in DNA: TGTGCCAGCATGGACAGGAAAGAGACCCAGTACTTC.

The chain carries TRBV19 and TRBJ2-5, with 9 nucleotides matching TRBD1. The CDR3 consists of 15 residues. With V trimmed by 5 bases and J by 5 bases, 9 bases remained unmatched. Germline V gives CDR1 LNHDA, CDR2 SQIVND (reference sequence). The CDR3 reads CASSSPGTGWETQYF. The CDR3 bases are TGTGCCAGTAGTTCCCCGGGGACAGGGTGGGAGACCCAGTACTTC.

The chain combines TRBV5-4 with TRBJ1-4, with 7 bases fitting TRBD1. Germline CDR1 reads SGHNT; CDR2 reads YYREEE (reference sequence). The CDR3 contains 15 residues. Trimming removed 0 bases from V and 4 bases from J; junction bases left unmatched: 3. The CDR3 region is CASSLEGQLNEKLFF. Written as DNA, the CDR3 is TGTGCCAGCAGCTTGGAGGGACAGCTTAATGAAAAACTGTTTTTT.

The V call is TRBV5-8, the J call TRBJ1-5; no clear D. The ends were cut back, 4 bases at V and 8 bases at J, with 16 bases in the middle. The CDR3 contains 14 residues. The germline V gene has CDR1 SGHTS and CDR2 YDEGEE. The CDR3 sequence: CASSPGRAREPQHF. Written as DNA, the CDR3 is TGTGCCAGCAGCCCCGGGCGGGCGCGCGAGCCCCAGCATTTT.

The chain recombines TRBV4-1 with TRBJ2-7, with 13 bases fitting TRBD2. The V segment lost 4 bases and the J segment 5 bases; nucleotides outside the gene matches: 5. Per the germline V gene, CDR1 is MGHRA and CDR2 is YSYEKL. The CDR3 extends over 15 amino acids. The CDR3 nucleotides are TGCGCCAGCAGCCCCTTCGGACTAGCGGGAGACGAGCAGTACTTC. As protein: CASSPFGLAGDEQYF.

This clone was counted once. J is TRBJ2-7 and V is TRBV5-1; 7 bases match TRBD1. After removal of 4 bases from V and 2 bases from J, the junction contained 3 bases not matched to a gene. CDR3 length: 13 residues. Germline CDR1 and CDR2: SGHRS and YFSETQ. The CDR3 is CASSAGQAYEQYF. The CDR3, as DNA: TGCGCCAGCAGCGCCGGACAGGCCTACGAGCAGTACTTC. Variable domain in full (rest from reference TRBV5-1 and TRBJ2-7): KAGVTQTPRYLIKTRGQQVTLSCSPISGHRSVSWYQQTPGQGLQFLFEYFSETQRNKGNFPGRFSGRQFSNSRSEMNVSTLELGDSALYLCASSAGQAYEQYFGPGTRLTVT.

The rearrangement links TRBV13 to TRBJ2-3, with 10 bases aligning to TRBD2. From germline, CDR1 is PRHDT and CDR2 FYEKMQ (reference sequence). V shed 2 bases and J 5 bases; nucleotides not matched to a gene: 10. The CDR3 spans 17 residues. The CDR3 is CASSLLGAGGAKDTQYF. For the CDR3, the DNA is TGTGCCAGCAGCTTACTTGGAGCGGGAGGGGCTAAAGATACGCAGTATTTT.

This clone was seen a single time. The genes are TRBV27 and TRBJ2-1; 11 bases line up with TRBD2. This CDR3 spans 16 amino acids. The junction had 7 bases not matched to a gene; V was cut back by 1 base and J by 8 bases. Looked up from germline, CDR1 is MNHEY and CDR2 is SMNVEV (reference sequence). The CDR3 sequence is CASSLYTSGSSDEQFF. As DNA, the CDR3 is TGTGCCAGCAGTTTATATACTAGCGGGAGTAGCGATGAGCAGTTCTTC.